This T cell receptor beta chain stems from a study of immune characterization of retroperitoneal liposarcoma. One entry per CDR3 protein results from TCRdb running MiXCR on the PCR reads. The sample holds over 8,000 distinct CDR3 sequences, more than 35% seen once. This TCR derives from a female donor with retroperitoneal liposarcoma. Material for sequencing was tumor tissue.

CDR3 nucleotide sequence: TGTGCCAGCAGTTACTCGATCGGGGAAGGGGCAGAGACCCAGTACTTC. It encodes CASSYSIGEGAETQYF. The chain couples TRBV6-5 to TRBJ2-5; D may correspond to TRBD1 or TRBD2 (5 bases each). In germline, CDR1 is MNHEY, CDR2 SVGAGI. The CDR3 extends over 16 amino acids. V was shortened by 0 bases and J by 4 bases, with 15 bases between the two germline ends.